The 19 T cell receptor beta chains reported below all come from one sample, sequenced in a study of OX40 agonist ivuxolimab in advanced cancers. This table comes from immunoSEQ multiplex PCR, and its TCRdb copy is limited to in-frame clones, with some not included. The table shows approximately 70,000 clones, with 90% occurring only once. Specimen: CD4+ or CD8+ T cells sorted from blood, collected in a trial of the OX40 agonist ivuxolimab. The receptors stem from an adult with an advanced solid tumor such as melanoma, head and neck, liver or kidney cancer.

The chain combines TRBV11-2 with TRBJ2-3; 16 nucleotides line up with TRBD2. This CDR3 region has 16 residues. Germline V gene data show CDR1 as SGHAT and CDR2 as FQNNGV. The ends lost 5 bases at V and 6 bases at J; junction bases unmatched: 5. Written as DNA, the CDR3 is TGTGCCAGCAGCCCGGGACTAGCGGGAGGGTTGGATACGCAGTATTTT. It encodes CASSPGLAGGLDTQYF.

CDR3 nucleotides: TGTGCCAGCAGCTCCCGGGACGGCAGTGGCTACACCTTC. This codes for CASSSRDGSGYTF. The rearrangement joins TRBV7-2 to TRBJ1-2, with D maybe TRBD1 (5 bases). Germline loops: CDR1 SGHTA, CDR2 FQGNSA. The CDR3 extends over 13 amino acids. V was cut by 4 bases and J by 7 bases, with 13 bases left in between.

The rearrangement joins TRBV5-4 to TRBJ2-4; possible D gene TRBD2, 5 bases. From germline, CDR1 is SGHNT and CDR2 YYREEE (reference sequence). The CDR3 consists of 14 residues. V was cut by 4 bases and J by 8 bases, with 16 bases left in between. The CDR3 loop is CASSPGVAGDIQYF. Here the CDR3 DNA reads TGTGCCAGCAGCCCCGGAGTGGCCGGGGACATTCAGTACTTC.

V is TRBV5-4 and J is TRBJ1-4; 10 bases match TRBD1. Germline V lookup: CDR1 SGHNT, CDR2 YYREEE (reference sequence). The CDR3 spans 16 residues. The trim removed 4 bases at V and 5 bases at J, leaving 8 bases unmatched. The chain's CDR3 is CASSIRQGALNEKLFF. CDR3 nucleotides: TGTGCCAGCAGCATCAGACAGGGGGCGCTGAATGAAAAACTGTTTTTT.

The chain carries TRBV2 and TRBJ1-2; D gene ambiguous. Germline CDR1 reads SNHLY; CDR2 reads FYNNEI. The CDR3 contains 14 residues. The V end lost 6 bases, the J end lost 7 bases, and 18 bases lay between the germline ends. CDR3 amino acids: CASRVGRQAGGYTF. The CDR3 DNA reads as TGTGCCAGCAGAGTCGGACGTCAGGCCGGTGGCTACACCTTC. Variable domain in full (rest from reference TRBV2 and TRBJ1-2): EPEVTQTPSHQVTQMGQEVILRCVPISNHLYFYWYRQILGQKVEFLVSFYNNEISEKSEIFDDQFSVERPDGSNFTLKIRSTKLEDSAMYFCASRVGRQAGGYTFGSGTRLTVV.

The chain uses TRBV6-1 and TRBJ2-7, with D unresolved. This CDR3 contains 12 residues. V lost 8 bases, J lost 2 bases, and 10 bases lay in between. The germline CDR1 and CDR2 sequences are MNHNS and SASEGT. CDR3 loop: CASGQTTYEQYF. The CDR3 coding sequence is TGTGCCAGCGGGCAGACCACCTACGAGCAGTACTTC.

This clone was picked up a small number of times. V usage is TRBV15 and J usage is TRBJ2-7, with D unclear. V lost 0 bases to trimming and J lost 5 bases, with 17 bases between them. This CDR3 spans 16 amino acids. CDR1 and CDR2 (germline): LNHNV, YYDKDF (reference sequence). The CDR3 loop reads CATSRDRVVASHEQYF. CDR3 coding DNA: TGTGCCACCAGCAGAGATAGGGTGGTAGCTTCCCACGAGCAGTACTTC.

This sequence joins TRBV11-2 and TRBJ2-1; weak D call: TRBD1 (5 bases). Germline loops: CDR1 SGHAT, CDR2 FQNNGV. This CDR3 contains 14 residues. Trimming shortened V by 6 bases and J by 6 bases, and 15 bases separated the two germline ends. The CDR3 loop reads CASRDQRRGNEQFF. In DNA form, the CDR3 reads TGTGCCAGCAGGGACCAACGAAGGGGCAATGAGCAGTTCTTC.

A few counts support this clone. CDR3 coding DNA: TGTGCCAGCCTCGGACAGGGGATTGGGCAGCATTTT. It translates to CASLGQGIGQHF. This sequence joins TRBV2 and TRBJ1-5, with 9 positions matching TRBD1. The CDR3 consists of 12 residues. Germline trimming cut 8 bases from V and 13 bases from J; bases unmatched to any gene: 9. Germline-derived CDR1 and CDR2 are SNHLY and FYNNEI.

This chain links TRBV30 with TRBJ2-7; TRBD2 agrees at 15 bases. V shed 5 bases and J 3 bases; nucleotides not matched to a gene: 11. Germline assignment: CDR1 GTSNPN and CDR2 SVGIG (reference sequence). The CDR3 extends over 17 amino acids. CDR3 nucleotides: TGTGCCTGGGGTGGGCCGGGACTAGCGGGAGGAAGCTACGAGCAGTACTTC. The encoded protein is CAWGGPGLAGGSYEQYF.

The chain carries TRBV1 and TRBJ2-7; no DNA check was done on the table's D call, TRBD2. TRBV1 is a listed pseudogene. This CDR3 is built from 17 residues. The CDR3 DNA reads TGCACCAGCAGCCACCCCTCCTCCGGGACTCATAAGGACGAGCAGTACTTC. Translation gives CTSSHPSSGTHKDEQYF.

The CDR3 DNA follows: TGTGCCAGCAATAAAGGGCAGGGTGTGTACGAGCAGTACTTC. It translates to CASNKGQGVYEQYF. The V call is TRBV27, the J call TRBJ2-7; D perhaps matches TRBD1 (5 bases). Germline values: CDR1 MNHEY, CDR2 SMNVEV (reference sequence). The CDR3 is 14 amino acids. With 7 bases removed from V and 4 bases from J, the gap between germline ends came to 17 bases.

CDR3 loop: CASSTGQGSYEQYF. CDR3 bases: TGCGCCAGCAGCACGGGACAGGGGTCCTACGAGCAGTACTTC. The genes are TRBV4-1 and TRBJ2-7, with 10 bases that match TRBD1. V lost 5 bases and J lost 1; bases outside the gene matches: 2. The CDR3 is 14 residues long. Germline CDR1 and CDR2: MGHRA and YSYEKL.

The chain links TRBV11-2 to TRBJ2-7, with 9 bases that match TRBD1. From germline, CDR1 is SGHAT and CDR2 FQNNGV. With 5 bases clipped from V and 3 bases from J, the junction kept 5 bases outside the gene matches. The CDR3 sequence is 14 residues long. The CDR3 reads CASSQTGGGYEQYF. CDR3 DNA sequence: TGTGCCAGCAGCCAAACAGGGGGCGGCTACGAGCAGTACTTC.

The rearrangement joins TRBV18 to TRBJ2-7; D may be TRBD2 (5 bases). CDR1 and CDR2 from the germline V gene are KGHSH and LQKENI. The ends were cut back, 0 bases at V and 6 bases at J, with 12 bases in the middle. CDR3 length: 14 residues. The CDR3 DNA reads as TGTGCCAGCTCACCACCGGTGGGAGCCTCCGAGCAGTACTTC. Translated, it gives CASSPPVGASEQYF.

The chain uses TRBV5-1 and TRBJ2-3; weak D call: TRBD1 (6 bases). CDR3 length: 15 amino acids. Trimming pared 0 bases from V and 5 bases from J, leaving 13 bases between. Germline V gives CDR1 SGHRS, CDR2 YFSETQ. The CDR3 sequence: CASSLDRVGGDTQYF. In nucleotides, the CDR3 is TGCGCCAGCAGCTTGGACAGGGTAGGCGGAGATACGCAGTATTTT.

The CDR3 here is CASSISINQPQHF. CDR3 DNA sequence: TGTGCCAGTAGTATTTCCATCAATCAGCCCCAGCATTTT. The chain couples TRBV19 to TRBJ1-5; D remains unclear. The V and J ends lost 3 bases and 3 bases respectively, with 6 bases between them. The length of the CDR3 is 13 residues. Germline loops: CDR1 LNHDA, CDR2 SQIVND (reference sequence). Complete variable domain (other parts from reference TRBV19 and TRBJ1-5): DGGITQSPKYLFRKEGQNVTLSCEQNLNHDAMYWYRQDPGQGLRLIYYSQIVNDFQKGDIAEGYSVSREKKESFPLTVTSAQKNPTAFYLCASSISINQPQHFGDGTRLSIL.

Turning to this clone: Because the CDR3's place on the DNA is in doubt, the DNA is left out and the CDR3 is given as listed by TCRdb. The chain has TRBV7-2 and TRBJ1-1. Both ends counted, the CDR3 spans 13 residues. CDR1 SGHTA and CDR2 FQGNSA come from the germline V gene. Here the CDR3 reads CASSLVVGSGSFF.

This clone showed up just once. The J gene is TRBJ2-1, the V gene TRBV25-1; 7 positions match TRBD2. Trimming took 4 bases from V and 10 from J; bases not matched to a gene: 19. The germline V gene encodes CDR1 MGHDK and CDR2 SYGVNS. There are 17 residues in the CDR3. The DNA of the CDR3 is TGTGCCAGCAGTGGGAGGTTTGGCGGGAGAGGGGAATGGGAGCAGTTCTTC. This encodes CASSGRFGGRGEWEQFF.